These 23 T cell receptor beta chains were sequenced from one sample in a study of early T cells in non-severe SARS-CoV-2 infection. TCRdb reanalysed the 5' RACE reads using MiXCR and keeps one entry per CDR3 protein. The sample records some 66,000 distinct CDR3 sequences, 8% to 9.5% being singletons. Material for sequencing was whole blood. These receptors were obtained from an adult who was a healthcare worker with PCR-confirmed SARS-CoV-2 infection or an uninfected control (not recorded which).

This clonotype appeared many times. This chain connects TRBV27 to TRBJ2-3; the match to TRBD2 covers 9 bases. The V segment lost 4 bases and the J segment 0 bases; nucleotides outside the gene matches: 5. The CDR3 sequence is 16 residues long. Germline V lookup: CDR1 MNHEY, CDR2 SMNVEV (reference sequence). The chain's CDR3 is CASSSSGATSTDTQYF. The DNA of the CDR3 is TGTGCCAGCAGTTCTAGCGGGGCGACTAGCACAGATACGCAGTATTTT.

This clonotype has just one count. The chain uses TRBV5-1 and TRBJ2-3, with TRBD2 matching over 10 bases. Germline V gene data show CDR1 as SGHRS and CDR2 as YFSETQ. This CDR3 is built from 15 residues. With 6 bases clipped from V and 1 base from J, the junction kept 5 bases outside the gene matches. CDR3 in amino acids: CASTRGTSGTDTQYF. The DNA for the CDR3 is TGCGCCAGCACCCGCGGGACTAGCGGCACAGATACGCAGTATTTT. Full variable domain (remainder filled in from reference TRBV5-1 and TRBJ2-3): KAGVTQTPRYLIKTRGQQVTLSCSPISGHRSVSWYQQTPGQGLQFLFEYFSETQRNKGNFPGRFSGRQFSNSRSEMNVSTLELGDSALYLCASTRGTSGTDTQYFGPGTRLTVL.

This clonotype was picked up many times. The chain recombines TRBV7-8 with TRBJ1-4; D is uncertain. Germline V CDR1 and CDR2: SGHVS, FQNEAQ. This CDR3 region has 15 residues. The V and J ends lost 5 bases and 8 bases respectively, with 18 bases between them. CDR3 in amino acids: CASSLDWTSGEKLFF. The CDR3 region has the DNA TGTGCCAGCAGCCTTGACTGGACTTCGGGAGAAAAACTGTTTTTT.

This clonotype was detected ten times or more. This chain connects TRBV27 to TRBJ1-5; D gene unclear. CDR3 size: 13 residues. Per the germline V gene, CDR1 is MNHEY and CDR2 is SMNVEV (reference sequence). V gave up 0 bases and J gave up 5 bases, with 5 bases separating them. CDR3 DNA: TGTGCCAGCAGTTTATCGGAATATCAGCCCCAGCATTTT. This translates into CASSLSEYQPQHF.

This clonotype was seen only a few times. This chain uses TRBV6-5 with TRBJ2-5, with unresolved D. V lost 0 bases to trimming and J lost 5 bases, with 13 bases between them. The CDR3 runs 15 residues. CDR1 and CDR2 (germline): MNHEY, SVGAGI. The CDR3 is CASSYSSSVGETQYF. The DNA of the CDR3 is TGTGCCAGCAGTTACTCGTCGTCCGTCGGGGAGACCCAGTACTTC.

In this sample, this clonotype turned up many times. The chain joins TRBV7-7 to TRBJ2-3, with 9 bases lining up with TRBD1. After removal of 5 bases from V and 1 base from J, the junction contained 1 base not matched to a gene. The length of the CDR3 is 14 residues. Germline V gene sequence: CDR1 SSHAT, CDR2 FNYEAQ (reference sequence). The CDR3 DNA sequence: TGTGCCAGCAGCCGACAGGGGGGCACAGATACGCAGTATTTT. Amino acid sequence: CASSRQGGTDTQYF.

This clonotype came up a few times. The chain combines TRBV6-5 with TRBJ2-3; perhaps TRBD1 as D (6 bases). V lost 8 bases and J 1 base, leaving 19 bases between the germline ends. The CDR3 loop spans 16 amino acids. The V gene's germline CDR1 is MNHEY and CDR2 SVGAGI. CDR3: CASRPGVAPRTDTQYF. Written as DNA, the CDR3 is TGTGCCAGCCGTCCAGGGGTAGCGCCACGCACAGATACGCAGTATTTT.

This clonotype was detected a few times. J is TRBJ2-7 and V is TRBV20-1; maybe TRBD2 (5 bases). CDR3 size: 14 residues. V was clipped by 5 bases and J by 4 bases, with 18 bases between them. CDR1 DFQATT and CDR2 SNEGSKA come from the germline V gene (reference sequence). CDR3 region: CSAPALASGYEQYF. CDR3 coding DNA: TGCAGTGCTCCGGCCCTAGCTTCAGGTTACGAGCAGTACTTC.

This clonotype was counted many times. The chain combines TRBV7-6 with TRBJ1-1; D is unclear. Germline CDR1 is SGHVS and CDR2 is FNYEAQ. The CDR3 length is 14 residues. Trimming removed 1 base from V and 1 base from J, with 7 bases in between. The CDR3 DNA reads TGTGCCAGCAGCTTAGGGAGGGCGAACACTGAAGCTTTCTTT. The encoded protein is CASSLGRANTEAFF.

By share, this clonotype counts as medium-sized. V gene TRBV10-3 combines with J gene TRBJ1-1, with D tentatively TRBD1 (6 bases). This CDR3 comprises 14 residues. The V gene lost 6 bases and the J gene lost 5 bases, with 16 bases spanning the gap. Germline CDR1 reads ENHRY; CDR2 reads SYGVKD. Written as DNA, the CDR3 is TGTGCCATCAGGAACAGGGAATCGGGAACTGAAGCTTTCTTT. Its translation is CAIRNRESGTEAFF.

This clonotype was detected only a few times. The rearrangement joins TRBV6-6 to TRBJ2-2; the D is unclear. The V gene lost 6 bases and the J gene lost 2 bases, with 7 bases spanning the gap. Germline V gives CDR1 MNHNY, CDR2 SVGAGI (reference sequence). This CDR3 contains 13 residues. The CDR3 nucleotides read TGTGCCAGCAGGGAGACAAACACCGGGGAGCTGTTTTTT. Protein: CASRETNTGELFF.

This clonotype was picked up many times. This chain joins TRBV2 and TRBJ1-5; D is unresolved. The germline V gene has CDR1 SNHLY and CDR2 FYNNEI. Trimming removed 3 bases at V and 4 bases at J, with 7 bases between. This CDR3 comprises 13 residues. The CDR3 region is CASSDGENQPQHF. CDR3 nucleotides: TGTGCCAGCAGTGATGGGGAGAATCAGCCCCAGCATTTT.

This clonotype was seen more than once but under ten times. The CDR3 coding sequence is TGCAGTGCTCCACTAGCGGGAGACCTATTCAATGAGCAGTTCTTC. Translating it yields CSAPLAGDLFNEQFF. The V call is TRBV20-1, the J call TRBJ2-1, with 11 positions matching TRBD2. The V segment lost 5 bases and the J segment 6 bases; nucleotides outside the gene matches: 9. Germline V gene lookup returns CDR1 DFQATT and CDR2 SNEGSKA (reference sequence). The CDR3 consists of 15 residues.

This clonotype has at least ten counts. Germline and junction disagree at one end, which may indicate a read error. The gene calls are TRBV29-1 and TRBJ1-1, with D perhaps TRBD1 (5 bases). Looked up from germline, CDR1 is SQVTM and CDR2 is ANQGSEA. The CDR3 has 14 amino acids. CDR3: CNVATTGIYSEAFF. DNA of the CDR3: TGCAACGTTGCCACAACAGGAATCTATTCTGAAGCTTTCTTT.

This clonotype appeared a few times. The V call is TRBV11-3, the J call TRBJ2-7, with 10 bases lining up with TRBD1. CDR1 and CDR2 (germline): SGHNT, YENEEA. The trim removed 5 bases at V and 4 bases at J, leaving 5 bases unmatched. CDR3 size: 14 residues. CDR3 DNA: TGTGCCAGCAGCCGAGGGACAGGGGTTTACGAGCAGTACTTC. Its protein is CASSRGTGVYEQYF.

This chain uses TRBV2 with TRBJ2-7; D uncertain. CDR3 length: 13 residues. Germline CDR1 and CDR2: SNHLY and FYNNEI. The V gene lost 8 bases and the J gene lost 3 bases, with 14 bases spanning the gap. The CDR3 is CASPEIGSYEQYF. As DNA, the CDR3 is TGTGCCAGCCCCGAAATCGGCAGCTACGAGCAGTACTTC. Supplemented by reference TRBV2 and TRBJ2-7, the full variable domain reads EPEVTQTPSHQVTQMGQEVILRCVPISNHLYFYWYRQILGQKVEFLVSFYNNEISEKSEIFDDQFSVERPDGSNFTLKIRSTKLEDSAMYFCASPEIGSYEQYFGPGTRLTVT.

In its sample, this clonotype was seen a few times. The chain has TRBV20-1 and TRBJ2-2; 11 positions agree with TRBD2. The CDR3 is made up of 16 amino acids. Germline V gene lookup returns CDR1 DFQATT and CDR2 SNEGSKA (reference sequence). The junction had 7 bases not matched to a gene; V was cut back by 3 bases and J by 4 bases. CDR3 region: CSARVSGREGTGELFF. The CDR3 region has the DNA TGCAGTGCTAGGGTTAGCGGGAGGGAAGGCACCGGGGAGCTGTTTTTT.

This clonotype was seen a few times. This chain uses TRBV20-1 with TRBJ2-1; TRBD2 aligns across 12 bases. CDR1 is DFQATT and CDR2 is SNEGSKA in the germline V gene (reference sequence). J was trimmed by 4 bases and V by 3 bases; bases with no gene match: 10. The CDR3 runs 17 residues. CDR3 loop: CSASEPLAGGPYNEQFF. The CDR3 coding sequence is TGCAGTGCTAGCGAGCCCCTAGCGGGAGGGCCTTACAATGAGCAGTTCTTC.

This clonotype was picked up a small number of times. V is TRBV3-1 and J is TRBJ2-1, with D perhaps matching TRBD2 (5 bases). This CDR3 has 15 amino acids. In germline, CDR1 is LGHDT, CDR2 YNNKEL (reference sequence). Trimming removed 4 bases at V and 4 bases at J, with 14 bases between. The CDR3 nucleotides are TGTGCCAGCAGCCCCAGCGTTCTAGCTTACAATGAGCAGTTCTTC. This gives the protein CASSPSVLAYNEQFF.

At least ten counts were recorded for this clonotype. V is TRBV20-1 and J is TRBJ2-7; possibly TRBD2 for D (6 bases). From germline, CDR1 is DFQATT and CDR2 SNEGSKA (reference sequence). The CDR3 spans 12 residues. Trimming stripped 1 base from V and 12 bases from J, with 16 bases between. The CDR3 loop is CSARAEGLRAYF. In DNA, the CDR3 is TGCAGTGCTAGAGCGGAGGGCCTTAGGGCGTACTTC.

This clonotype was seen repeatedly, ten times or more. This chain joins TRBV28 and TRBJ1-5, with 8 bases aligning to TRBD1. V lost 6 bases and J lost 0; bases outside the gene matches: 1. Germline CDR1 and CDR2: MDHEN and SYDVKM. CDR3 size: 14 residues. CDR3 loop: CASRTGVSNQPQHF. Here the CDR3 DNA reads TGTGCCAGCAGGACAGGGGTTAGCAATCAGCCCCAGCATTTT. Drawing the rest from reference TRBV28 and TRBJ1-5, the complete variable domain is DVKVTQSSRYLVKRTGEKVFLECVQDMDHENMFWYRQDPGLGLRLIYFSYDVKMKEKGDIPEGYSVSREKKERFSLILESASTNQTSMYLCASRTGVSNQPQHFGDGTRLSIL.

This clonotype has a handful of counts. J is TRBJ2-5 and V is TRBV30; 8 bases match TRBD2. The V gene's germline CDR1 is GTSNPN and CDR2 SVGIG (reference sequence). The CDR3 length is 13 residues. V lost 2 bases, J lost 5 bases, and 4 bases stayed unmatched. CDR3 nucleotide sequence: TGTGCCTGGAGTAAAGCGGGAGTTGAGACCCAGTACTTC. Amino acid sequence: CAWSKAGVETQYF.

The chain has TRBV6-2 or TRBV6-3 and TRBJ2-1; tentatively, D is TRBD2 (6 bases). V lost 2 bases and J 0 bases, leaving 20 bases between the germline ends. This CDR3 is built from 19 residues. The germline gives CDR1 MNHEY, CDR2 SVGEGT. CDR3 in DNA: TGTGCCAGCAGTTACCCAAGTCGGAGGGGCAGGAGCTCCTACAATGAGCAGTTCTTC. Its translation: CASSYPSRRGRSSYNEQFF.